This T cell receptor (beta chain) was sequenced for a study of regulatory T cells in long-lasting Graves disease (dated by TCRdb to the early 2020s). Concerning the study at large: Antithyroid drugs had been taken for less than 3 months by newly diagnosed Graves' disease patients. The study was registered as a clinical trial and conducted in China. A total of 35 or so samples were covered by TCR sequencing, comprising approximately 13 persistent and about 20 newly diagnosed Graves' disease patients. This study used TCR sequencing and RNA sequencing of peripheral blood to compare persistent Graves' disease patients against newly diagnosed Graves' disease patients.

Clipping removes 10 bases from V and 8 bases from J, with 15 as the unmatched junction base count. Spanning cysteine to phenylalanine, the CDR3 consists of 16 amino acids. Left in the record is the CDR3 DNA by itself, 48 bases read in frame from the first base. CDR1 ENHRY and CDR2 SYGVKD are derived from the germline V gene. Broad study findings and their caveats: The small sample size was acknowledged by the authors as a limitation that may reduce accuracy. Preferential use of TRBV28, TRBJ1-2 and TRBJ2-5 was observed in persistent disease, whereas TRBV20-1 and TRBJ2-1 were favored in newly diagnosed disease. Compared with newly diagnosed patients, persistent Graves' disease patients had lower TCR Shannon entropy and fewer highly expanded clones, which suggests clonal expansion. More public clonotypes were shared among persistent patients (under 3,000) than among newly diagnosed patients (roughly 960). Sequencing and analysis were restricted to the TCR beta chain. Because the primary lesion, thyroid tissue, could not be accessed, the study looked at peripheral blood alone.

Libraries were made using multiplex PCR. The sequencing machine was an Illumina HiSeq 4000. CDR3 regions were amplified by Arm-PCR with iRepertoire HTBI primers to construct TCR beta libraries. Before sequencing, the PCR products went through gel purification. For the original study's pipeline: A total of some 65 TRBV and 14 TRBJ segments were identified across samples and were used for gene usage analysis of CDR3 amino acid clonotypes. COPE and FqMerger were used to merge the filtered high-quality paired reads into contigs. Contigs were aligned with BLAST to IMGT TRBV, TRBD and TRBJ reference genes, and CDR3 was defined per IMGT. Any clonotype with a frequency above 0.1% was counted as a highly expanded clone. Shannon entropy served as the measure of repertoire diversity, while the Gini coefficient captured V-J evenness. Clonotypes shared by more than one individual were considered public. The public reads were reanalyzed by TCRdb: fastp trimming at Q25, MiXCR alignment, in-frame beta chains only. Each CDR3 protein gets just one entry, which takes the most common genes and DNA from the rows behind it. The V and J calls follow TCRdb's processing rather than the paper's. The sample profile shows approximately 360,000 distinct CDR3 sequences; 12% of them were found once. The leading ten clones occupy approximately 17% of the sample.

Comments on this clonotype: Its antigen specificity is not known. Within one base of it there is no much larger clone, and no base qualities were kept.

In light of the paper, this sample's time point label describes: newly diagnosed GD, antithyroid drugs for less than 3 months. For both TCR sequencing and RNA sequencing, RNA was extracted from PBMCs using TRIzol. The diagnosis of Graves' disease followed American Thyroid Association guidelines. Patients for the study were recruited at an endocrinology department in Xi'an, China. Each patient gave around 9.2 milliliters of peripheral blood, collected in an EDTA anticoagulant tube. Ficoll Paque Plus density gradient separation was used to isolate PBMCs, and no further T cell sorting was performed. An Agilent 2100 Bioanalyzer and agarose gel were used to check RNA quality, and a NanoDrop 2000 was used to measure RNA concentration. This sample also appeared in a second study, on T cells in Graves' hyperthyroidism and ophthalmopathy. That second publication adds: Stable Graves' hyperthyroidism was defined as no progression to ophthalmopathy during 18 months of follow-up. Hyperthyroidism patients were aged 18 to 65 years and newly diagnosed, with disease duration of less than 2 months. Exclusion was applied to patients with uncontrolled infections, other autoimmune diseases, pregnancy or lactation. Diagnoses were established on the basis of clinical symptoms, serum thyroxine and TRAb, thyroid ultrasound, and orbital computed tomography. The TCR CDR3 was subjected to a first round of RT-PCR using the HTBI primer set and the Qiagen OneStep RT-PCR kit. Most expanded thyroid clonotypes (frequency above 0.001) were also detected in blood, suggesting blood repertoires may reflect thyroid immune responses. Ophthalmopathy was separated from stable hyperthyroidism by a 13 V-J signature model, with around 88% sensitivity and approximately 84% specificity obtained in cross-validation and 80%/75% obtained in testing. During validation, the model predicted progression to ophthalmopathy a median of around 6 months ahead of onset, with more than 60% sensitivity and around 72% specificity. A discovery cohort of about a hundred patients, about 40 with Graves' ophthalmopathy and about 58 with stable Graves' hyperthyroidism, was used to find distinguishing TCR V-J signatures. Prospective prediction of ophthalmopathy was tested in an independent validation cohort of under 20 hyperthyroidism patients and 15 to 17 patients who later progressed to ophthalmopathy. The 100 or so discovery patients were randomly split 7:3 into training and test sets. Thyroid tissue and blood T-cell repertoires from several Graves' hyperthyroidism patients were also compared in the study. After sampling, hyperthyroidism patients received methimazole starting at 30 mg daily, and ophthalmopathy patients received high-dose intravenous methylprednisolone. Libraries were constructed in a second round of multiplex PCR, after which size selection and purification were performed. Libraries were sequenced paired-end with 100 bp reads on an Illumina HiSeq2000. Raw data were processed with SOAPnuke, discarding reads with adapters, uncalled bases, mean Phred below 15, or no exact constant-primer or identifier match. COPE v1.2.5 was used to merge high-quality paired reads, and clonotypes were defined as unique nucleotide sequences. MiTCR v1.1 was used to align the clonotypes against IMGT TRBV, TRBD and TRBJ reference segments. The analysis included only V-J combinations with a frequency above 0.0001, which together covered 99% to 99.2% of the repertoires. A TCS score was defined as the ratio between F50 (clonal expansion) and ExV (chaos), using BLOSUM62-based TCRdist between CDR3 peptides within each V-J. Welch's t-statistics and random forest reduced around 510 V-J features to about 13, which were used in a naive Bayes classifier (R e1071). Sample size was not statistically predetermined, and blinding of investigators to group allocation was not performed. The paper reports TCR Vbeta CDR3 sequencing of some 140 peripheral blood samples: under 45 ophthalmopathy, fewer than 85 hyperthyroidism and around 17 progressor patients.

In this chain, TRBV10-3 is recombined with TRBJ2-2, and TRBD2 aligns with 11 junction nucleotides. The sequence came from a young woman with Graves disease. Donor details come from another sample of the same person, matched by shared clones. The starting material was peripheral blood mononuclear cells (PBMCs), obtained at new diagnosis, from a patient treated with antithyroid drugs. For the CDR3, the sequence is CATSPGTSGGGGELFF. The DNA sequence is as follows: TGTGCCACCTCCCCCGGGACTAGCGGCGGGGGAGGGGAGCTGTTTTTT.